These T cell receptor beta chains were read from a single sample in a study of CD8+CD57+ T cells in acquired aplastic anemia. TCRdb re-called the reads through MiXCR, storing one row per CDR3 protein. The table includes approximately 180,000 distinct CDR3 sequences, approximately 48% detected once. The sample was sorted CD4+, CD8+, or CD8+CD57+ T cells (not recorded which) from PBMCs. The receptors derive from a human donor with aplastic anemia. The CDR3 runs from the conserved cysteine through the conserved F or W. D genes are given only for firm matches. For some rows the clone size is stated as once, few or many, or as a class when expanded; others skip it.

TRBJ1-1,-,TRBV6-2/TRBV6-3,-,TGTGCCAGCAGTTACTCCCCTGGGTACACTGAAGCTTTCTTT,CASSYSPGYTEAFF
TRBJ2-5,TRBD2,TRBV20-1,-,TGCAGTGCTATATCCGGACTAGCGGGGGGGCGTAGAGAGACCCAGTACTTC,CSAISGLAGGRRETQYF
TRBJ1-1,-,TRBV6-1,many,TGTGCCAGCAGTGAAGGGGGAGGGTTTGGAGCTTTCTTT,CASSEGGGFGAFF
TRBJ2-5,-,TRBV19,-,TGTGCCAGTAGTATAGCGGGGGGCCCGGAGACCCAGTACTTC,CASSIAGGPETQYF
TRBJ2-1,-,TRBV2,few,TGTGCCAGCAGTACGGCGGACTCGAGCTACAGTGAGCAGTTCTTC,CASSTADSSYSEQFF
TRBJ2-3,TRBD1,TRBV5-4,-,TGTGCCGGCAGCCGCCAGGGGGTTGATACGCAGTATTTT,CAGSRQGVDTQYF
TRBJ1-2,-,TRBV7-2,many,TGTGCCAGCAGCTTAGAGGTAATCTCTAACTATGGCTACACCTTC,CASSLEVISNYGYTF
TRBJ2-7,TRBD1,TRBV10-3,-,TGTGCCATCAGTGCTGGGGACAGGGGACACTACGAGCAGTACTTC,CAISAGDRGHYEQYF
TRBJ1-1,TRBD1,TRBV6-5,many,TGTGCCAGCAGTTACCCAGGGGGCGCAGTCCCTGAAGCTTTCTTT,CASSYPGGAVPEAFF
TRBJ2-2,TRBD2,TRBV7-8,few,TGTGCCAGCAGCCCTCGACTAGCGGGAGTAGGTACCGGGGAGCTGTTTTTT,CASSPRLAGVGTGELFF
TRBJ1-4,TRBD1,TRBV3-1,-,TGTGCCAGCACCATGTCAGGGGGTGAGGGACTGTTTTTT,CASTMSGGEGLFF
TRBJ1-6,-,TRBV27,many,TGTGCCAGCAGTTTGAGGGGTGGGGGTGGCTCCTATAATTCACCCCTCCACTTT,CASSLRGGGGSYNSPLHF
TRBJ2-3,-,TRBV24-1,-,TGTGCCACCAGTGACCCCAGGGCGCAGTATTTT,CATSDPRAQYF